This T cell receptor (beta chain) was profiled in a study of early T cells in non-severe SARS-CoV-2 infection. Between the trimmed V and J ends, which lost 5 bases and 6 bases, there was a span of 13 bases. The CDR3 runs to 14 residues. CDR1 and CDR2 from the germline V gene are SGHNT and YENEEA. MiXCR, run by TCRdb on the 5' RACE reads, gives a single entry per CDR3 protein. Of roughly 16,000 distinct CDR3 sequences detected, approximately 4.7% appear once; the ten largest clones hold over 6.5%. This clonotype was seen ten or more times. The chain is built from TRBV11-3 and TRBJ2-2, with a possible D match to TRBD1 (5 bases). The material sequenced was whole blood. This TCR was recovered from an adult who was a healthcare worker with PCR-confirmed SARS-CoV-2 infection or an uninfected control (not recorded which). CDR3 protein: CASSRAGRPGELFF. DNA of the CDR3: TGTGCCAGCAGCCGAGCAGGGCGGCCCGGGGAGCTGTTTTTT.